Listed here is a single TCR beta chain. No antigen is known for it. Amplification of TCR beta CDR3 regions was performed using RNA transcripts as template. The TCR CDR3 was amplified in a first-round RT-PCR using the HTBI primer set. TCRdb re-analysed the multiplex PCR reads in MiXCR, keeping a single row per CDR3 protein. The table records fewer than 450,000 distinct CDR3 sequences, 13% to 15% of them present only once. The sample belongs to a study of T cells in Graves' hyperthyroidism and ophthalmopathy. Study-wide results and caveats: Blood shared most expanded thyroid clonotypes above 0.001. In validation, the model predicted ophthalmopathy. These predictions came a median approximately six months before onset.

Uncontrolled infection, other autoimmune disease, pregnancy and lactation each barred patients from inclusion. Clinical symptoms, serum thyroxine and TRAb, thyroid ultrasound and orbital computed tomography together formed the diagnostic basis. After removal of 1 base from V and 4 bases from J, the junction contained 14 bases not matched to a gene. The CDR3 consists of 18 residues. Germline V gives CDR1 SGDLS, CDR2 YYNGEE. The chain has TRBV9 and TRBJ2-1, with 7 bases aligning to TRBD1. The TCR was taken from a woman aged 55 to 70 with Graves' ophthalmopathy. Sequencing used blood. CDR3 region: CASSVPKTGPLNYNEQFF. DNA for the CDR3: TGTGCCAGCAGCGTACCCAAGACAGGGCCCCTGAATTACAATGAGCAGTTCTTC.